This T cell receptor (beta chain) was documented in a study of regulatory T cells in long-lasting Graves disease (TCRdb year 2021). Regarding the complete study: Newly diagnosed Graves' disease patients had taken antithyroid drugs for less than 3 months. A total of roughly 35 samples underwent TCR sequencing, from roughly 13 patients with persistent Graves' disease and around 20 patients with newly diagnosed Graves' disease. Patients with persistent Graves' disease were compared with patients with newly diagnosed Graves' disease using TCR sequencing and RNA sequencing of peripheral blood. The study took place in China and was registered as a clinical trial.

The method behind the library was multiplex PCR. TCRdb shows the sequencer as Illumina HiSeq 4000. iRepertoire HTBI primers and Arm-PCR amplification of CDR3 regions were used to construct TCR beta libraries. Before sequencing, the PCR products underwent gel purification. The source study handled its data this way. Gene usage analysis of CDR3 amino acid clonotypes relied on the approximately 60 TRBV and about 13 TRBJ segments identified across samples. COPE and FqMerger were used to merge the filtered high-quality paired reads into contigs. BLAST was used to align contigs to IMGT TRBV, TRBD and TRBJ reference genes, with CDR3 defined following IMGT. Any clonotype with a frequency above 0.1% was counted as a highly expanded clone. Repertoire diversity was measured by Shannon entropy, and V-J evenness by the Gini coefficient. Clonotypes shared by more than one individual were considered public. Through fastp at Q25 and MiXCR, TCRdb rebuilt clones from the public reads, retaining in-frame beta chains. For every CDR3 protein sequence, its rows merge into one entry that carries the most common genes and DNA. The V and J calls were determined by TCRdb, not by the authors. The sample table contains approximately 490,000 distinct CDR3 sequences; only one count was recorded for roughly 15% of them. The ten largest clones represent 9.5% to 15% of the sample.

Points the paper makes about the study in general: Peripheral blood alone was examined, since thyroid tissue, which constituted the primary lesion, could not be accessed. Lower TCR Shannon entropy and fewer highly expanded clones were observed in persistent Graves' disease patients than in newly diagnosed patients, which suggested clonal expansion. Only the TCR beta chain was sequenced and analyzed. Persistent patients shared more public clonotypes among themselves (more than 2,500) than newly diagnosed patients did (about 970). TRBV28, TRBJ1-2 and TRBJ2-5 were preferentially used in persistent disease, while TRBV20-1 and TRBJ2-1 were favored in newly diagnosed disease. The small sample size was acknowledged by the authors as a limitation that may reduce accuracy.

Comments on this clonotype: There is no known antigen for this receptor. Base qualities are not recorded, but no much larger clone differs from it by a single base.

Inclusive of the bounding cysteine and phenylalanine, the CDR3 is 14 residues long. Of the read, only the CDR3 DNA is kept; its 42 bases are in frame from base 1. Trimming accounts for 5 bases at V and 5 bases at J, while the number of junction bases matched to no gene is 8. CDR1 and CDR2 were assigned from the germline V gene (reference sequence) as DFQATT and SNEGSKA. The time point label corresponds to: newly diagnosed GD, antithyroid drugs for less than 3 months. For both TCR sequencing and RNA sequencing, RNA was extracted from PBMCs using TRIzol. The diagnosis of Graves' disease was made according to American Thyroid Association guidelines. Patients for the study were recruited at an endocrinology department in Xi'an, China. Each patient gave approximately 9.7 milliliters of peripheral blood, collected in an EDTA anticoagulant tube. Ficoll Paque Plus density gradient separation was used to isolate PBMCs, and no further T cell sorting was done. An Agilent 2100 Bioanalyzer and agarose gel were used to check RNA quality, while a NanoDrop 2000 measured RNA concentration.

These sequences were also reported in another study, on T cells in Graves' hyperthyroidism and ophthalmopathy. As that second paper reports: A patient counted as having stable Graves' hyperthyroidism if no progression to ophthalmopathy occurred over 18 months of follow-up. The hyperthyroidism patients were between 18 and 65 years old and newly diagnosed, with a disease duration of less than 2 months. Patients with uncontrolled infections, other autoimmune diseases, pregnancy or lactation were excluded. Diagnoses were established on the basis of clinical symptoms, serum thyroxine and TRAb, thyroid ultrasound, and orbital computed tomography. The TCR CDR3 was subjected to a first round of RT-PCR using the HTBI primer set and the Qiagen OneStep RT-PCR kit. Most expanded thyroid clonotypes (frequency above 0.001) were also found in blood, which suggests that blood repertoires may mirror thyroid immune responses. A model built on a 13 V-J signature distinguished ophthalmopathy from stable hyperthyroidism, reaching roughly 88% sensitivity and about 81% specificity in cross-validation and 80%/75% in testing. In validation, the model predicted progression to ophthalmopathy a median of approximately 6.3 months before onset, with approximately 70% sensitivity and more than 72% specificity. To identify distinguishing TCR V-J signatures, a discovery cohort of some 100 patients was used, comprising fewer than 45 with Graves' ophthalmopathy and roughly 60 with stable Graves' hyperthyroidism. Whether ophthalmopathy could be predicted prospectively was tested in an independent validation cohort made up of 18 hyperthyroidism patients plus 17 patients who later progressed to ophthalmopathy. The approximately 100 discovery patients were randomly divided into training and test sets at a 7:3 ratio. In six Graves' hyperthyroidism patients, the study also compared T-cell repertoires from thyroid tissue with T-cell repertoires from blood. After blood sampling, hyperthyroidism patients were treated with methimazole at a starting dose of 30 mg daily, and ophthalmopathy patients were treated with high-dose intravenous methylprednisolone. Libraries were constructed in a second round of multiplex PCR, after which size selection and purification were carried out. Libraries were sequenced paired-end with 100 bp reads on an Illumina HiSeq2000. SOAPnuke was used to process the raw data, throwing out any read that contained adapters or uncalled bases, had a mean Phred below 15, or lacked an exact constant-primer or identifier match. High-quality paired reads were merged using COPE v1.2.5, and each unique nucleotide sequence was defined as a clonotype. MiTCR v1.1 was used to align the clonotypes against IMGT TRBV, TRBD and TRBJ reference segments. Only V-J combinations with frequency above 0.0001, covering about 99% of repertoires, were analysed. A TCS score was defined as the ratio of F50 (clonal expansion) to E x V (chaos), with BLOSUM62-based TCRdist applied between CDR3 peptides within each V-J. Welch's t-statistics and random forest reduced around 550 V-J features to 13, which were used in a naive Bayes classifier (R e1071). No statistical method was used to set the sample size in advance, and investigators knew the group allocation. The paper describes TCR Vbeta CDR3 sequencing of about 140 peripheral blood samples, made up of about 40 ophthalmopathy patients, approximately 76 hyperthyroidism patients and about 17 progressor patients.

The sequence links TRBV20-1 to TRBJ1-4; a stretch of 7 junction bases matches TRBD1. The TCR was taken from a man between 40 and 49 years old with Graves disease. Donor details come from another sample of the same person, matched by shared clones. Material: peripheral blood mononuclear cells (PBMCs), obtained at new diagnosis, from a patient treated with antithyroid drugs. CDR3 region: CSAGPTGPNEKLFF. The DNA sequence is given as TGCAGTGCTGGACCGACAGGGCCGAATGAAAAACTGTTTTTT.